This TCR beta chain appears in the sequencing data of a study of regulatory T cells in long-lasting Graves disease. Findings and limits, study-wide: Sample size, which was small, may have reduced accuracy. Persistent Graves' disease cases displayed lower TCR diversity than newly diagnosed ones. What was studied was peripheral blood only, and not thyroid tissue.

CDR3-region Arm-PCR and iRepertoire HTBI primers produced the TCR beta libraries. TCRdb re-derived calls from the multiplex PCR reads in MiXCR, one entry per CDR3 protein. The profile shows 450,000 to 650,000 distinct CDR3 sequences, about 16% of them singletons. This sample's time point: newly diagnosed GD, antithyroid drugs for less than 3 months. Making the TCR library involved RNA that had been extracted from PBMCs. This clonotype showed up many times. The antigen remains unidentified. This CDR3 region has 15 residues. The V and J ends lost 7 bases and 2 bases, in that order; junction bases with no gene match: 8. The same data also contributed to another study, on T cells in Graves' hyperthyroidism and ophthalmopathy. That paper adds: The study used the HTBI primer set for a first-round RT-PCR of the TCR CDR3.

The chain recombines TRBV12-3 or TRBV12-4 with TRBJ1-3, with TRBD1 matching 7 bases. This sequence was found in a woman aged 35 to 60 with Graves disease. Here the sequenced sample was peripheral blood mononuclear cells (PBMCs), taken at new diagnosis, from a patient treated with antithyroid drugs. CDR3 amino acids: CASTPPGTAGNTIYF. In nucleotides, the CDR3 is TGTGCCAGCACCCCCCCCGGGACAGCTGGAAACACCATATATTTT.